This T cell receptor beta chain emerged from a study of cytomegalovirus exposure and HLA in healthy donors. About the study: The 90 to 150 validation repertoires were produced on the same platform as the roughly 690 repertoires of the first cohort. This was reported in a later analysis.

Clones were read by immunoSEQ multiplex PCR, and TCRdb kept only the in-frame ones, dropping some. The repertoire consists of about 120,000 clones, with about 96% occurring once and the leading ten covering 1.7%. V was pared by 4 bases and J by 9 bases, with 20 bases between. The germline CDR1 and CDR2 sequences are SGHRS and YFSETQ. The CDR3 is made up of 15 amino acids. This clone has only a few counts. This chain connects TRBV5-1 to TRBJ2-1, with TRBD2 as a possible D gene (6 bases). The sequence came from a man aged 18-30 years in good health and CMV-seronegative. Material: PBMCs. The CDR3 sequence is CASSRGGEGGSEQFF. The CDR3 region has the DNA TGCGCCAGCAGCCGAGGAGGGGAAGGTGGGAGTGAGCAGTTCTTC.